The T cell receptor beta chain under discussion was sequenced for a study of blood T cell repertoires in COVID-19. On the study more broadly: The cDNA or gDNA used as material had been derived from T cells, B-cell-depleted T cells, or PBMCs.

Authors' methods: Amplification of reference gene primers provided the estimated nucleated cell counts. Sequencing was performed with immunoSEQ multiplex PCR; in TCRdb, only in-frame clones are kept and a portion is missing. The V and J calls and clone size come from that table; D and trimming were worked out from the DNA. The sample records some 52,000 clones, approximately 80% being singletons. The CDR3 extends over 14 amino acids. CDR1 and CDR2 from the germline V gene are SGHRS and YFSETQ. Trimming took 0 bases from V and 2 from J, leaving 8 bases between them. This TCR was recovered from a man aged 50 to 60 with acute or convalescent COVID-19. V and J are TRBV5-1 and TRBJ1-1; D not resolved. Sequencing was performed on peripheral blood. CDR3 loop: CASSLGVGNTEAFF. In nucleotides, the CDR3 is TGCGCCAGCAGCTTGGGGGTGGGCAACACTGAAGCTTTCTTT. The full variable domain, rest sourced from reference TRBV5-1 and TRBJ1-1, is KAGVTQTPRYLIKTRGQQVTLSCSPISGHRSVSWYQQTPGQGLQFLFEYFSETQRNKGNFPGRFSGRQFSNSRSEMNVSTLELGDSALYLCASSLGVGNTEAFFGQGTRLTVV.